This TCR beta chain emerged from a study of blood T cell repertoires in COVID-19. About the research overall: Both acute and convalescent COVID-19 samples were obtained from the United States, Italy and Spain.

The CDR3 has 13 residues. Trimming left V 5 bases short and J 2 bases short, with 9 bases between. Germline CDR1 reads SEHNR; CDR2 reads FQNEAQ (reference sequence). As originally analysed: Scientists estimated how many nucleated cells there were by amplifying reference gene primers. The table came from immunoSEQ multiplex PCR; TCRdb's copy has only in-frame clones and leaves some out. The V and J calls and clone size were taken over from that table, and D and trimming were inferred from the DNA. The repertoire has under 20,000 clones, about 90% of them found once; the top ten carry 5.2%. The sequence derives from a human donor in a cohort sampled during active COVID-19. The sample was peripheral blood. V is TRBV7-9 and J is TRBJ1-1; D is ambiguous. The chain's CDR3 is CASSRRGNTEAFF. The CDR3 DNA reads TGTGCCAGCAGCCGCCGCGGCAACACTGAAGCTTTCTTT.